What follows is one T cell receptor beta chain and its context. What it binds is unknown. The data were obtained in a study of identical twins. Whole-study results and caveats: Compared with models, monozygotic twins showed more out-of-frame TCR alpha sharing.

cDNA carried unique molecular identifiers, and a universal primer site was added by template switching. One entry per CDR3 protein, called by TCRdb with MiXCR from the 5' RACE reads. This sample yields 500,000 or so distinct CDR3 sequences, of which roughly a fifth are seen a single time; 0.91% belongs to the top ten. The CDR3 spans 16 residues. From germline, CDR1 is MNHEY and CDR2 SMNVEV (reference sequence). The V and J ends lost 5 bases and 2 bases respectively, with 15 bases between them. This same sample was also taken into another study, of T cells expressing NK-cell markers. That paper adds: Investigators obtained TCR beta repertoires from sorted CD3+CD56+NKG2C+, CD3+CD56+NKG2C- and CD3+CD56-NKG2C+ T cells.

V usage is TRBV27 and J usage is TRBJ1-4; D is undetermined. Material for sequencing was CD4+ T cells sorted from blood. This receptor was obtained from a young woman in good health. CDR3: CASSAQFGFTNEKLFF. DNA for the CDR3: TGTGCCAGCAGTGCCCAATTCGGGTTCACTAATGAAAAACTGTTTTTT.